This entry is about one TCR beta chain. Its antigen is still unknown. The V gene's germline CDR1 is SQVTM and CDR2 ANQGSEA. CDR3 size: 15 residues. This sample is drawn from a study of CXCR3-negative and CXCR3-positive naive CD8 T cells. The authors prepared UMI-labeled TRB cDNA libraries by 5' RACE. One entry per CDR3 protein, without DNA, is what TCRdb gives after re-calling the 5' RACE reads. The sample features 130,000 to 150,000 distinct CDR3 sequences, with around 0.28% in its top ten. Study-level points and caveats: More hydrophobic TRB CDR3s were found in CXCR3-positive naive cells than in CXCR3-negative naive cells.

The receptor was isolated from a human donor in good health. Some clones in this sample may be carry-over from other donors' samples. Sequenced: naive CXCR3+ CD8+ T cells from blood. Documented subset: CD45RO-CCR7+CD27+CD95- naive CD8+ T cells expressing CXCR3 (TNR3+). This chain uses TRBV29-1 with TRBJ2-7; the D call from TCRdb, TRBD1, cannot be confirmed without DNA. The CDR3: CSVVNNRGTYWEQYF.